This T cell receptor (beta chain) was sequenced for a study of post-analysis software for immune sequencing data. cDNA libraries of TCR beta carried unique molecular identifiers. Between 1 and 10 million T cells gave rise to roughly 0.5 million cDNA molecules. One entry per CDR3 protein results from TCRdb running MiXCR on the PCR reads. The table records roughly 800,000 distinct CDR3 sequences, roughly 29% of them present only once. This clonotype was found once. No antigen is known for it. Study outcomes and limitations: About five TRBV segments were more frequent in patients than controls; TRBV5-6, TRBV5-1 and TRBV20-1 belonged to this group. Controls had significantly higher normalized Chao1 diversity than multiple sclerosis patients.

Trimming took 2 bases from V and 4 from J, leaving 9 bases between them. The V gene's germline CDR1 is DFQATT and CDR2 SNEGSKA (reference sequence). The CDR3 is 13 amino acids. The genes are TRBV20-1 and TRBJ2-1; TRBD2 is a possible D gene (6 bases). The origin of this receptor is a girl aged 10 to 17 with multiple sclerosis. Sequencing was carried out using blood. The CDR3 loop is CSARSGPYNEQFF. In DNA form, the CDR3 reads TGCAGTGCTAGAAGCGGGCCGTACAATGAGCAGTTCTTC.